This TCR beta chain was sequenced in a study of T cell clonotyping in hematopoietic cell transplantation. Broader study findings: Higher Inverse Simpson Index values in graft donor and pretransplant recipient predicted broader posttransplant TCR diversity.

The trim removed 3 bases at V and 5 bases at J, leaving 15 bases unmatched. From germline, CDR1 is SGHTS and CDR2 YDEGEE. The CDR3 is 17 amino acids. About this clone itself: Antigen: not known.

Data came from immunoSEQ multiplex PCR; TCRdb stores just in-frame clones and leaves some out. The sample yields about 41,000 clones, about 85% seen once. Stated time point: recipient sample about 28 days before transplant, after cytoreduction. The chain joins TRBV5-8 to TRBJ2-5, with 8 bases aligning to TRBD2. The material sequenced was peripheral blood mononuclear cells, taken before stem cell transplant. The receptor was derived from a man aged 55-75 years with acute myeloid leukemia. Some clones in this sample may be carry-over from other donors' samples. CDR3 DNA sequence: TGTGCCAGCAGCTCAGGCCTCCGGGAGGGGGGAAGGGAGACCCAGTACTTC. Encoded protein: CASSSGLREGGRETQYF.